The 2 T cell receptor beta chains presented below share a single source sample, sequenced in a study of Ad26.COV2.S vaccination and SARS-CoV-2 variants. Treatment given: roughly 20 received Ad26.COV2.S at low or high dose, single or two shots; roughly five received placebo; per-sample allocation not given. Samples were taken on day 63 after the first vaccine or placebo injection. Repertoires were generated with immunoSEQ multiplex PCR, while TCRdb's copy carries only in-frame clones and drops some. The table has 300,000 to 400,000 clones, around 86% seen once. Source: peripheral blood, taken in a trial of Ad26.COV2.S vaccine versus placebo. The receptors here all came from a person aged 18 to 65 who received the Ad26.COV2.S COVID-19 vaccine or a placebo.

The chain has TRBV19 and TRBJ1-2; D ambiguous. CDR1 LNHDA and CDR2 SQIVND come from the germline V gene (reference sequence). The CDR3 covers 15 residues. V gave up 1 base and J gave up 7 bases, with 16 bases separating them. CDR3 in amino acids: CASSIGAGIGAGYTF. The CDR3 region has the DNA TGTGCCAGTAGTATAGGAGCGGGAATAGGAGCTGGCTACACCTTC.

The chain combines TRBV7-2 with TRBJ2-7, with unresolved D. The CDR3 is 11 amino acids. Germline CDR1 SGHTA, CDR2 FQGNSA. V was cut by 5 bases and J by 5 bases, with 7 bases left in between. CDR3 nucleotide sequence: TGTGCCAGCAGCCCGGCGGACGAGCAGTACTTC. It translates to CASSPADEQYF.